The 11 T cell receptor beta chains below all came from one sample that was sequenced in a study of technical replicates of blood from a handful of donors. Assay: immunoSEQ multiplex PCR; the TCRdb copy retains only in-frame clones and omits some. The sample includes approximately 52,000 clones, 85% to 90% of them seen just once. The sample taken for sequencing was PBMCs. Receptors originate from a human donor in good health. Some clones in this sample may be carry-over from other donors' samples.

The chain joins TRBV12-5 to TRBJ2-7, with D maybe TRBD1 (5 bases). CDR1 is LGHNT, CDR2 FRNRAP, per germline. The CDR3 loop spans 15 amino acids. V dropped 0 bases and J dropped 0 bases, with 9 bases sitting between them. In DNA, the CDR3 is TGTGCTAGTGGTTTGGTACCAGGGATCTCCTACGAGCAGTACTTC. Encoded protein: CASGLVPGISYEQYF.

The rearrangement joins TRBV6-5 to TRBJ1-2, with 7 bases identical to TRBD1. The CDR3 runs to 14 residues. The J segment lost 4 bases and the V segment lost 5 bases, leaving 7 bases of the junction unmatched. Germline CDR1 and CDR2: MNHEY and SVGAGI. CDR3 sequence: CASSLNRGSYGYTF. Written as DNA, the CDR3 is TGTGCCAGCAGTCTCAACAGGGGAAGCTATGGCTACACCTTC.

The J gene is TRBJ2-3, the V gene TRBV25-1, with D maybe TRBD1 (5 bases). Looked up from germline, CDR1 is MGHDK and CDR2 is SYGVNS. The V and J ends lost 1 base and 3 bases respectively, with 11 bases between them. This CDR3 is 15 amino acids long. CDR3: CASSEFGGATDTQYF. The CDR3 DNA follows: TGTGCCAGCAGTGAATTTGGTGGGGCGACAGATACGCAGTATTTT.

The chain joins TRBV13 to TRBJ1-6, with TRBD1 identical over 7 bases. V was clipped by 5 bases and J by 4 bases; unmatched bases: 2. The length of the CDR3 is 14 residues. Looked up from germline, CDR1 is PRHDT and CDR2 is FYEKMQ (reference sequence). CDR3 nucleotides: TGTGCCAGCAGCGTGGGACAGTATAATTCACCCCTCCACTTT. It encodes CASSVGQYNSPLHF.

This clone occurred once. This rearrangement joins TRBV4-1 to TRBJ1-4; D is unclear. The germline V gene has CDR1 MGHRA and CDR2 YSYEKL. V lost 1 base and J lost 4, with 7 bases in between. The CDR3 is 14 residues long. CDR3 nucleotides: TGCGCCAGCAGCCAAGGTATCGTTAATGAAAAACTGTTTTTT. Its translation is CASSQGIVNEKLFF.

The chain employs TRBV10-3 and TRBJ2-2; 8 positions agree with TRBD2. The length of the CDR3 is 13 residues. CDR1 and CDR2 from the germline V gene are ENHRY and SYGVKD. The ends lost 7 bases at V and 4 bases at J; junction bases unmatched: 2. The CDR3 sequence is CAIKRESTGELFF. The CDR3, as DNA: TGTGCCATCAAGCGGGAGAGCACCGGGGAGCTGTTTTTT.

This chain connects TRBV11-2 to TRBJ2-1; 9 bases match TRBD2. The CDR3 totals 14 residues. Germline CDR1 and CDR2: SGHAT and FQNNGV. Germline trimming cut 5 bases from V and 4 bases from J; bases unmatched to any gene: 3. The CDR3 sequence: CASSTSGQYNEQFF. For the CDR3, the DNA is TGTGCCAGCAGCACTAGCGGGCAGTACAATGAGCAGTTCTTC.

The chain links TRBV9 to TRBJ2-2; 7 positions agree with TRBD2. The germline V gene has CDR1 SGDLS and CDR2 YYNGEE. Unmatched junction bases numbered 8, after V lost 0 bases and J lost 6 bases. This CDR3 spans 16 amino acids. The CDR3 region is CASSVAEGGIPGELFF. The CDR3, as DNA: TGTGCCAGCAGCGTAGCTGAGGGAGGGATACCCGGGGAGCTGTTTTTT.

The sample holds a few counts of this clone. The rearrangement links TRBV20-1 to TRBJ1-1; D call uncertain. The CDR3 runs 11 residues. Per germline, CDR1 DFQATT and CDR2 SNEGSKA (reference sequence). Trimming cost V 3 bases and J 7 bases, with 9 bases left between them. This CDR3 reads CSASRAGEAFF. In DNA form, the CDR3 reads TGCAGTGCTAGTAGGGCGGGTGAAGCTTTCTTT.

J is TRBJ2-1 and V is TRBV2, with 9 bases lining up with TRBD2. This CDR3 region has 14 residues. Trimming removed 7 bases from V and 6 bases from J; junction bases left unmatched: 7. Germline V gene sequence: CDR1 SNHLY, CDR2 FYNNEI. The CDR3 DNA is TGTGCCAGCAAGGCGGGGGGGCCGGTCAATGAGCAGTTCTTC. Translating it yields CASKAGGPVNEQFF.

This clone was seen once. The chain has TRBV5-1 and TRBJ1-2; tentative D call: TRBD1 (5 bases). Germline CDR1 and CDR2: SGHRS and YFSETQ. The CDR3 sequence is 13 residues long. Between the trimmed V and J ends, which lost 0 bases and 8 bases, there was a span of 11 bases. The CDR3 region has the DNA TGCGCCAGCAGCTTGGAAGGGGCTAGAGGCTACACCTTC. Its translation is CASSLEGARGYTF.